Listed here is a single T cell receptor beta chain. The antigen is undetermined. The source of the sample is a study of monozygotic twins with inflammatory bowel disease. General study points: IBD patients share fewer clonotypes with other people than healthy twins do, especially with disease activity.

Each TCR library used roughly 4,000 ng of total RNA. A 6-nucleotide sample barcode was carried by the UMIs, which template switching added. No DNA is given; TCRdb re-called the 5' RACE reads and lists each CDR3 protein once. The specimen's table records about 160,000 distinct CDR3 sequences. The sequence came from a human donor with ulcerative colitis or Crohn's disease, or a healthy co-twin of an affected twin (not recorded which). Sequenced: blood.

CDR3 residues: CASSQAASTDTQYF. The gene calls are TRBV5-1 and TRBJ2-3. The CDR3 is made up of 14 amino acids. Germline V gene data show CDR1 as SGHRS and CDR2 as YFSETQ.